Below are 13 T cell receptor beta chains sequenced from a single sample in a study of T cell changes during pregnancy in multiple sclerosis. Assay: immunoSEQ multiplex PCR; the TCRdb copy retains only in-frame clones and omits some. The profile covers more than 85,000 clones, with around 94% appearing a single time and around 1.7% taken by the ten largest. Sequenced material: peripheral blood, taken after pregnancy. All receptors come from a female donor in good health, enrolled as a control in a pregnancy study.

The chain joins TRBV5-1 to TRBJ2-7; 7 nucleotides match TRBD1. Germline CDR1 reads SGHRS; CDR2 reads YFSETQ. J gave up 2 bases and V 4 bases, and 6 bases lay outside the gene matches. This CDR3 contains 14 residues. Here the CDR3 reads CASSRQGTTYEQYF. DNA of the CDR3: TGCGCCAGCAGCCGACAGGGAACTACCTACGAGCAGTACTTC.

This sequence joins TRBV21-1 and TRBJ2-3; the table's D gene call, TRBD2, was not cross checked with the DNA. TRBV21-1 is described as a pseudogene. The length of the CDR3 is 14 residues. The CDR3 DNA reads as TGTGCCAGCAGCTTAGCCCTAAGCACAGATACGCAGTATTTT. This translates into CASSLALSTDTQYF.

The chain uses TRBV19 and TRBJ1-5; no firm D call. Germline V gene lookup returns CDR1 LNHDA and CDR2 SQIVND (reference sequence). Trimming shortened V by 7 bases and J by 0 bases, and 7 bases separated the two germline ends. There are 13 residues in the CDR3. This CDR3 is CASTPSSNQPQHF. The DNA of the CDR3 is TGTGCCAGTACCCCCAGTAGCAATCAGCCCCAGCATTTT.

The rearrangement joins TRBV5-1 to TRBJ2-3; D is uncertain. V lost 4 bases to trimming and J lost 0 bases, with 9 bases between them. The CDR3 contains 14 residues. From germline, CDR1 is SGHRS and CDR2 YFSETQ. Here the CDR3 DNA reads TGCGCCAGCAGCAAAGCTTCTAGCACAGATACGCAGTATTTT. This translates into CASSKASSTDTQYF.

V and J are TRBV19 and TRBJ2-5; D remains unclear. Germline values: CDR1 LNHDA, CDR2 SQIVND (reference sequence). The CDR3 loop spans 16 amino acids. The V gene lost 4 bases and the J gene lost 4 bases, with 19 bases spanning the gap. CDR3 region: CASSTQRLRSGETQYF. For the CDR3, the DNA is TGTGCCAGTAGTACCCAGCGATTGCGAAGTGGAGAGACCCAGTACTTC. The full variable domain, with the rest looked up from reference TRBV19 and TRBJ2-5, is DGGITQSPKYLFRKEGQNVTLSCEQNLNHDAMYWYRQDPGQGLRLIYYSQIVNDFQKGDIAEGYSVSREKKESFPLTVTSAQKNPTAFYLCASSTQRLRSGETQYFGPGTRLLVL.

The J gene is TRBJ1-3, the V gene TRBV18; 7 nucleotides line up with TRBD1. Germline V gives CDR1 KGHSH, CDR2 LQKENI. The CDR3 spans 14 residues. The V segment lost 5 bases and the J segment 3 bases; nucleotides outside the gene matches: 4. CDR3 loop: CASSSQGDGNTIYF. CDR3 in DNA: TGTGCCAGCTCATCGCAGGGGGATGGAAACACCATATATTTT.

This chain uses TRBV5-6 with TRBJ2-1, with D unclear. Trimming shortened V by 0 bases and J by 7 bases, and 5 bases separated the two germline ends. CDR3 length: 12 residues. Germline V gene sequence: CDR1 SGHDT, CDR2 YYEEEE. The CDR3 nucleotides read TGTGCCAGCAGCTTGGGTCGGAATGAGCAGTTCTTC. It translates to CASSLGRNEQFF.

V and J are TRBV5-1 and TRBJ1-2, with TRBD1 matching over 9 bases. With 4 bases clipped from V and 6 bases from J, the junction kept 7 bases outside the gene matches. The CDR3 contains 14 residues. From germline, CDR1 is SGHRS and CDR2 YFSETQ. The CDR3 sequence is CASSRTGDPNGYTF. CDR3 DNA sequence: TGCGCCAGCAGCCGGACAGGGGACCCCAATGGCTACACCTTC.

The rearrangement uses TRBV7-9 and TRBJ1-2; D not resolved. Per germline, CDR1 SEHNR and CDR2 FQNEAQ (reference sequence). CDR3 length equals 13 residues. V lost 1 base to trimming and J lost 2 bases, with 5 bases between them. The CDR3 DNA is TGTGCCAGCAGCTTAGGAGTCAACTATGGCTACACCTTC. It is translated as CASSLGVNYGYTF.

The genes are TRBV6-5 and TRBJ1-2; 8 nucleotides agree with TRBD1. The trim removed 6 bases at V and 5 bases at J, leaving 5 bases unmatched. Germline CDR1 is MNHEY and CDR2 is SVGAGI. The CDR3 runs 13 residues. CDR3 sequence: CASRGTGLYGYTF. In DNA form, the CDR3 reads TGTGCCAGCAGGGGGACAGGATTATATGGCTACACCTTC.

The gene calls are TRBV4-2 and TRBJ2-7; tentatively, D is TRBD1 (6 bases). The CDR3 is made up of 13 amino acids. Trimming removed 8 bases from V and 2 bases from J, with 13 bases in between. Per the germline V gene, CDR1 is LGHNA and CDR2 is YNFKEQ. The CDR3 sequence is CASGDIVTYEQYF. Written as DNA, the CDR3 is TGTGCCAGCGGGGACATCGTTACCTACGAGCAGTACTTC.

The CDR3 sequence: CASTGGLSYEQYF. The CDR3 nucleotides read TGTGCCAGCACTGGCGGACTTTCCTACGAGCAGTACTTC. V gene TRBV2 combines with J gene TRBJ2-7; tentatively, D is TRBD2 (5 bases). V lost 7 bases and J lost 1, with 11 bases in between. Germline CDR1 SNHLY, CDR2 FYNNEI. The CDR3 extends over 13 amino acids.

The chain couples TRBV6-1 to TRBJ1-3; 9 bases match TRBD1. V lost 2 bases to trimming and J lost 5 bases; unmatched junction nucleotides: 4. Germline assignment: CDR1 MNHNS and CDR2 SASEGT. The CDR3 is 15 amino acids. The DNA of the CDR3 is TGTGCCAGCAGTGAAACCGGGACAGGGAGAAACACCATATATTTT. Its protein product is CASSETGTGRNTIYF.